Below are 2 T cell receptor beta chains sequenced from a single sample in a study of CD8 T cells in ankylosing spondylitis. MiXCR, run by TCRdb on the 5' RACE reads, gives a single entry per CDR3 protein. The repertoire holds about 160,000 distinct CDR3 sequences, approximately 16% seen once, with approximately 8% in the top ten. Sequenced material: blood, either unsorted or a sorted T cell fraction (not recorded which). The receptors derive from a male donor with ankylosing spondylitis or in good health (not recorded which).

The sample holds many counts of this clonotype. The V and J genes are TRBV12-3 or TRBV12-4 and TRBJ1-1, with TRBD1 identical over 7 bases. There are 14 residues in the CDR3. V lost 6 bases to trimming and J lost 1 base; unmatched junction nucleotides: 5. CDR3 in amino acids: CASRVGQQNTEAFF. In nucleotides, the CDR3 is TGTGCCAGCAGGGTGGGACAGCAGAACACTGAAGCTTTCTTT.

This clonotype was seen many times. The chain joins TRBV5-1 to TRBJ2-2, with 9 nucleotides matching TRBD2. CDR1 and CDR2 (germline): SGHRS, YFSETQ. After removal of 5 bases from V and 3 bases from J, the junction contained 2 bases not matched to a gene. This CDR3 has 14 residues. The CDR3 bases are TGCGCCAGCAGACTAGCGGGCGACACCGGGGAGCTGTTTTTT. It is translated as CASRLAGDTGELFF.